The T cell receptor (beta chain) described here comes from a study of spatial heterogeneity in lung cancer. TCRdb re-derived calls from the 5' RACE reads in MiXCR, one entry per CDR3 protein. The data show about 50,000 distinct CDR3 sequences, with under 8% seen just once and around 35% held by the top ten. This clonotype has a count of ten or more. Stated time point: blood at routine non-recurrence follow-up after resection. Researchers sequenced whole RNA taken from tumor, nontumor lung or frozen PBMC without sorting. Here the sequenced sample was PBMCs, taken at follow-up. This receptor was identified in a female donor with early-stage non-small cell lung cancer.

The DNA for the CDR3 is TGCGCCAGCACGGGACAGGGTTACGAGCAGTACTTC. Its translation is CASTGQGYEQYF. This rearrangement joins TRBV5-1 to TRBJ2-7; 9 nucleotides agree with TRBD1. J lost 4 bases, V lost 6 bases, and 2 bases had no gene match. CDR3 length: 12 residues. Germline CDR1 is SGHRS and CDR2 is YFSETQ.